This is a list of T cell receptor beta chains from one sample in a study of shared clonotypes between healthy human individuals. Repertoires were generated with immunoSEQ multiplex PCR, while TCRdb's copy carries only in-frame clones and drops some. The sample includes millions of clones, just under 95% of them seen just once. The sequenced material came from naive CD8+ T cells sorted from blood. These receptors came from a young man in good health. The CDR3 runs from the conserved cysteine through the conserved F or W. D genes are given only for firm matches. A row's size may be missing; if present it is once, few, many or a size class.

>TRBJ1-1|TRBV19|.|.
TGTGCCAGTAGTATTTTCCGGGGAACTGAAGCTTTCTTT
CASSIFRGTEAFF
>TRBJ1-5|TRBV6-1|.|.
TGTGCCAGCAGTGACGCGCCCGGGGCAGGGAATCAGCCCCAGCATTTT
CASSDAPGAGNQPQHF
>TRBJ1-1|TRBV5-1|.|once
TGCGCCAGCAGCTTGGAGGGCGGTAACACTGAAGCTTTCTTT
CASSLEGGNTEAFF
>TRBJ2-1|TRBV4-1|.|.
TGCGCCAGCAGCTTACTGGGGGGACACTACAATGAGCAGTTCTTC
CASSLLGGHYNEQFF
>TRBJ1-5|TRBV27|.|.
TGTGCCAGCAGTCCCGGGTCCGACCCTTACTATAGCAATCAGCCCCAGCATTTT
CASSPGSDPYYSNQPQHF
>TRBJ1-4|TRBV11-3|TRBD1|.
TGTGCCAGCAGCTTAAAAACTGGACAGGGGCCCGCAACTAATGAAAAACTGTTTTTT
CASSLKTGQGPATNEKLFF
>TRBJ2-7|TRBV5-1|TRBD2|once
TGCGCCAGCAGCTTAGACTGGCGGGGGGAAGACTACGAGCAGTACTTC
CASSLDWRGEDYEQYF
>TRBJ2-1|TRBV9|.|.
TGTGCCAGCAGCGTAGTAGGGGACGGTGAGCAGTTCTTC
CASSVVGDGEQFF
>TRBJ2-7|TRBV18|.|.
TGTGCCAGCTCACCAGACGACAGATGGGAGCAGTACTTC
CASSPDDRWEQYF
>TRBJ2-7|TRBV7-6|TRBD1|.
TGTGCCAGCAGCGGATACCCGGGACAGGGGTATGGTGAGCAGTACTTC
CASSGYPGQGYGEQYF
>TRBJ2-7|TRBV4-1|TRBD1|.
TGCGCCAGCAGCCAGAGGACAGGGGCTTCCTACGAGCAGTACTTC
CASSQRTGASYEQYF
>TRBJ2-5|TRBV27|.|.
TGTGCCAGCAGGCTTCTAAGTGGGGGACAAGAGACCCAGTACTTC
CASRLLSGGQETQYF
>TRBJ1-2|TRBV19|TRBD1|.
TGTGCCAGTAGTATAGAAGACAGGGCCACCTATGGCTACACCTTC
CASSIEDRATYGYTF
>TRBJ2-3|TRBV7-6|.|.
TGTGCCAGCAGCTTAGAGGTCGGCTACGGCGGAGGCACAGATACGCAGTATTTT
CASSLEVGYGGGTDTQYF
>TRBJ1-6|TRBV7-8|.|once
TGTGCCAGCAGCTTAGAAGGGGGGACCTATAATTCACCCCTCCACTTT
CASSLEGGTYNSPLHF
>TRBJ2-3|TRBV19|.|.
TGTGCCAGTAGTTCGACTCCAGACCGGGACTCGTACACAGATACGCAGTATTTT
CASSSTPDRDSYTDTQYF
>TRBJ2-1|TRBV2|TRBD2|.
TGTGCCAGCAGGACTAGCGGGGGCTACAATGAGCAGTTCTTC
CASRTSGGYNEQFF
>TRBJ2-7|TRBV6-1|TRBD1|.
TGTGCCAGCAGGGGGACAGGGAACCCTTACTACGAGCAGTACTTC
CASRGTGNPYYEQYF
>TRBJ1-4|TRBV10-1|TRBD1|.
TGCGCCAGCAGTGAGGGACAGGGGGAAAAACTGTTTTTT
CASSEGQGEKLFF
>TRBJ2-5|TRBV6-5|.|.
TGTGCCAGCAGTACGAGTAAGACCCAGTACTTC
CASSTSKTQYF
>TRBJ2-7|TRBV7-9|.|.
TGTGCCAGCAGCTTTCACAGCGAAGGCGAGCAGTACTTC
CASSFHSEGEQYF
>TRBJ1-1|TRBV29-1|TRBD1|.
TGCAGCGTTGAAGATGGACAGGGGATGGAAGCTTTCTTT
CSVEDGQGMEAFF
>TRBJ1-4|TRBV5-6|.|.
TGTGCCAGCAGCTTCTTCGACGAAAAACTGTTTTTT
CASSFFDEKLFF
>TRBJ2-4|TRBV29-1|.|.
TGCAGCGTTGAAAGACAGCCTCTAGCCAAAAACATTCAGTACTTC
CSVERQPLAKNIQYF
>TRBJ2-7|TRBV5-4|.|.
TGTGCCAGCAGCTTGGCCCCCGGGGCAGTCTACGAGCAGTACTTC
CASSLAPGAVYEQYF
>TRBJ1-4|TRBV7-6|.|.
TGTGCCAGCAGCTTAGGAGGGGGTCGGGAAAAACTGTTTTTT
CASSLGGGREKLFF
>TRBJ2-7|TRBV10-3|.|.
TGTGCCATCAGTGAGTCTCCATACGAGCAGTACTTC
CAISESPYEQYF
>TRBJ2-1|TRBV5-1|TRBD2|once
TGCGCCAGCAGCTTGGGGCTAGCGGGAGGGCCAGGGTACAATGAGCAGTTCTTC
CASSLGLAGGPGYNEQFF
>TRBJ1-1|TRBV5-1|.|.
TGCGCCAGCAGTCATGAAGGGTATGGTGACACTGAAGCTTTCTTT
CASSHEGYGDTEAFF
>TRBJ1-1|TRBV5-8|TRBD1|few
TGTGCCAGCAGCAGAAACAGGGGTTGGACTGAAGCTTTCTTT
CASSRNRGWTEAFF
>TRBJ1-1|TRBV11-2|TRBD1|.
TGTGCCAGCAGCTTTACAGGGGGAGCTTTCTTT
CASSFTGGAFF
>TRBJ2-7|TRBV27|TRBD1|.
TGTGCCAGCAGTTCGGCAGGGGGCTCCTACGAGCAGTACTTC
CASSSAGGSYEQYF
>TRBJ2-7|TRBV15|.|.
TGTGCCACCAGCCCTGACACGTCGGGGTCTTACGAGCAGTACTTC
CATSPDTSGSYEQYF
>TRBJ1-5|TRBV7-3|.|.
TGTGCCAGCAGCTTAACGGTGGGGCAGCCCCAGCATTTT
CASSLTVGQPQHF
>TRBJ1-1|TRBV10-1|TRBD1|.
TGCGCCAGCAGTGAGCAACAGGGGCCTGGCACTGAAGCTTTCTTT
CASSEQQGPGTEAFF
>TRBJ2-7|TRBV30|TRBD1|many
TGTGCCTGGAGCGGCGGGGACAGGGGTTTCGAGCAGTACTTC
CAWSGGDRGFEQYF
>TRBJ2-7|TRBV5-8|.|.
TGTGCCAGCAGCTTGGGTGGCCGGGACGAGCAGTACTTC
CASSLGGRDEQYF
>TRBJ2-1|TRBV9|.|.
TGTGCCAGCAGCGTAGAAGAGGGGATTGCTGGTAATGAGCAGTTCTTC
CASSVEEGIAGNEQFF
>TRBJ1-6|TRBV28|.|.
TGTGCCAGCAAACAGGGAGCACAGGTCTCCTATAATTCACCCCTCCACTTT
CASKQGAQVSYNSPLHF
>TRBJ2-7|TRBV7-9|.|.
TGTGCCAGCAGCTTCCCATCGGATGGCCACGAGCAGTACTTC
CASSFPSDGHEQYF
>TRBJ2-1|TRBV5-6|TRBD1|.
TGTGCCAGCAGCGCCCGGGACAGGGGTTTCATTGAGCAGTTCTTC
CASSARDRGFIEQFF
>TRBJ2-1|TRBV9|.|.
TGTGCCAGCAGCGTAGCTCCAGGGTATACGAACAATGAGCAGTTCTTC
CASSVAPGYTNNEQFF
>TRBJ2-5|TRBV28|TRBD2|.
TGTGCCAGCGCGATGGGGGGGGGTGCTACCCAAGAGACCCAGTACTTC
CASAMGGGATQETQYF
>TRBJ1-2|TRBV4-3|TRBD1|once
TGCGCCAGCAGCCAAGATCGCGCAGGGGGTCATGGCTACACCTTC
CASSQDRAGGHGYTF
>TRBJ2-1|TRBV5-4|TRBD2|.
TGTGCCAGCAGCTTGGTAATTAGCGGGAGCGAGCAGTTCTTC
CASSLVISGSEQFF
>TRBJ2-5|TRBV30|TRBD2|.
TGTGCCTGGAGTGTAGGCCTAGCGGGGCAGGAGACCCAGTACTTC
CAWSVGLAGQETQYF
>TRBJ1-2|TRBV5-1|.|.
TGCGCCAGCAGCCCAATACAGGGCGATGGCTACACCTTC
CASSPIQGDGYTF
>TRBJ2-1|TRBV13|TRBD2|.
TGTGCCAGCTGCCTGGCTACTAGCGGGGGAGTCTCCTACAATGAGCAGTTCTTC
CASCLATSGGVSYNEQFF
>TRBJ2-5|TRBV7-8|.|once
TGTGCCAGCAGTGGGTCCCCCTTGGAGACCCAGTACTTC
CASSGSPLETQYF
>TRBJ2-2|TRBV7-9|.|.
TGTGCCAGCAGCTACCCCCGACGAAGGGAGCTGTTTTTT
CASSYPRRRELFF
>TRBJ2-7|TRBV6-6|TRBD1|.
TGTGCCAGCAGCCCCGACAGGGCCGAGCAGTACTTC
CASSPDRAEQYF
>TRBJ1-1|TRBV5-1|.|.
TGCGCCAGCAGCTTGGGCCAGATGAACACTGAAGCTTTCTTT
CASSLGQMNTEAFF